The 29 T cell receptor beta chains in this list originate from one sample, sequenced in a study of vaccination effects on CD4 cells after COVID-19 (dated by TCRdb to between 2020 and 2023). After more than nine days of culture, CD4+ T cells were isolated with the EasySep CD4+ T cell isolation kit. What these receptors recognize is not known. Receptor libraries were prepared by the immunoSEQ multiplex PCR assay. This immuneACCESS table, as held by TCRdb, lists in-frame sequences with V and J called but not all clones. Of the missing ones, under half trace to an unresolved V gene in checked studies; the others have no known cause. Within this sample are some 28,000 clones, with 50% to 70% of them counted one time only. 9% to 10% of the sample belongs to the ten largest clones. Sequenced material: CD4+ T cells from PBMCs cultured without peptide, taken before COVID-19 vaccination. These receptors all come from a human donor who received a COVID-19 vaccine.

The sample holds a few counts of this clone. The rearrangement joins TRBV29-1 to TRBJ2-7; TRBD2 matches 16 bases. The germline CDR1 and CDR2 sequences are SQVTM and ANQGSEA. The ends lost 1 base at V and 4 bases at J; junction bases unmatched: 10. The CDR3 is 18 amino acids. DNA of the CDR3: TGCAGCGTTGAAGGATTCTTGGGACTAGCGGGGGGGCCGTACGAGCAGTACTTC. This sequence encodes CSVEGFLGLAGGPYEQYF.

V and J are TRBV13 and TRBJ1-6, with 9 bases fitting TRBD1. V lost 4 bases to trimming and J lost 7 bases; unmatched junction nucleotides: 8. The CDR3 runs 16 residues. From germline, CDR1 is PRHDT and CDR2 FYEKMQ (reference sequence). In DNA form, the CDR3 reads TGTGCCAGCAGCTCGGAGTACGGGACAGGGAATTCACCCCTCCACTTT. This codes for CASSSEYGTGNSPLHF.

The chain recombines TRBV19 with TRBJ2-5; 7 positions match TRBD1. The CDR3 contains 13 residues. CDR1 and CDR2 (germline): LNHDA, SQIVND (reference sequence). Germline trimming cut 8 bases from V and 7 bases from J; bases unmatched to any gene: 10. The CDR3 here is CASSPTGEVTQYF. The CDR3 DNA reads as TGTGCCAGTTCACCAACAGGGGAAGTGACCCAGTACTTC.

The CDR3 DNA is TGTGCCAGCAGTGTTTCCCGGGACAGGGGGGATCAGCCCCAGCATTTT. Amino acid sequence: CASSVSRDRGDQPQHF. This sequence joins TRBV6-1 and TRBJ1-5, with 11 nucleotides matching TRBD1. CDR3 size: 16 residues. J gave up 5 bases and V 4 bases, and 7 bases lay outside the gene matches. Germline CDR1 is MNHNS and CDR2 is SASEGT.

The chain is built from TRBV18 and TRBJ2-2; 7 nucleotides line up with TRBD1. The CDR3 loop spans 18 amino acids. V was clipped by 0 bases and J by 2 bases; unmatched bases: 9. Germline CDR1 reads KGHSH; CDR2 reads LQKENI. CDR3 nucleotide sequence: TGTGCCAGCTCACCACCGAGCAGGGGGATGGCTAACACCGGGGAGCTGTTTTTT. Its protein product is CASSPPSRGMANTGELFF.

V gene TRBV27 combines with J gene TRBJ2-1; 15 nucleotides align to TRBD2. The germline gives CDR1 MNHEY, CDR2 SMNVEV (reference sequence). V gave up 5 bases and J gave up 8 bases; unmatched junction bases: 13. The CDR3 extends over 18 amino acids. The CDR3 nucleotides read TGTGCCAGCAGTCCGAATATAGGGACTAGCGGGGGGTACTATGAGCAGTTCTTC. Protein: CASSPNIGTSGGYYEQFF.

This rearrangement joins TRBV10-2 to TRBJ1-4; D possibly corresponds to TRBD1 (5 bases). This CDR3 has 10 amino acids. V gave up 9 bases and J gave up 16 bases, with 15 bases separating them. CDR1 WSHSY and CDR2 SAAADI come from the germline V gene. The CDR3 here is CARPLRDQFF. The DNA for the CDR3 is TGCGCCAGGCCTTTGAGGGACCAGTTTTTT.

The gene calls are TRBV2 and TRBJ1-3; TRBD1 agrees at 9 bases. The V segment lost 6 bases and the J segment 4 bases; nucleotides outside the gene matches: 7. CDR1 SNHLY and CDR2 FYNNEI come from the germline V gene. The CDR3 loop spans 15 amino acids. CDR3 bases: TGTGCCAGCAGCCCATACACAGGGGGCGGAAACACCATATATTTT. Encoded protein: CASSPYTGGGNTIYF.

This chain links TRBV7-9 with TRBJ1-2; weak D call: TRBD1 (5 bases). From germline, CDR1 is SEHNR and CDR2 FQNEAQ (reference sequence). The CDR3 extends over 14 amino acids. The V and J ends lost 1 base and 6 bases respectively, with 12 bases between them. The CDR3 region has the DNA TGTGCCAGCAGCTTAGGGTCCGAGGGACATGGCTACACCTTC. Protein: CASSLGSEGHGYTF.

In its sample, this clone was seen a few times. The genes are TRBV7-8 and TRBJ2-3, with 9 bases that match TRBD2. This CDR3 has 16 amino acids. Germline CDR1 is SGHVS and CDR2 is FQNEAQ. The V and J ends lost 5 bases and 6 bases, in that order; junction bases with no gene match: 12. As DNA, the CDR3 is TGTGCCAGCAGCCCACCGAGGCGGGGGGGTGGTGATACGCAGTATTTT. Translating it yields CASSPPRRGGGDTQYF.

The chain combines TRBV12-5 with TRBJ2-7, with TRBD2 matching 9 bases. With V trimmed by 1 base and J by 1 base, 2 bases remained unmatched. This CDR3 comprises 15 residues. Per the germline V gene, CDR1 is LGHNT and CDR2 is FRNRAP. CDR3 amino acids: CASGLASGRSYEQYF. The CDR3 region has the DNA TGTGCTAGTGGTTTGGCGAGCGGGAGGTCCTACGAGCAGTACTTC.

The chain links TRBV29-1 to TRBJ1-4, with D unresolved. Germline assignment: CDR1 SQVTM and CDR2 ANQGSEA. Trimming shortened V by 6 bases and J by 4 bases, and 9 bases separated the two germline ends. The CDR3 is 12 amino acids. In nucleotides, the CDR3 is TGCAGCGTCCTCGGGAATAATGAAAAACTGTTTTTT. Its translation: CSVLGNNEKLFF.

The J gene is TRBJ1-5, the V gene TRBV4-2, with D hard to call. Trimming took 3 bases from V and 0 from J, leaving 9 bases between them. CDR1 and CDR2 from the germline V gene are LGHNA and YNFKEQ. This CDR3 region has 15 residues. This CDR3 reads CASSQDGYSNQPQHF. CDR3 DNA sequence: TGTGCCAGCAGCCAGGACGGATATAGCAATCAGCCCCAGCATTTT.

The V call is TRBV27, the J call TRBJ2-1; perhaps TRBD2 as D (6 bases). Germline-derived CDR1 and CDR2 are MNHEY and SMNVEV (reference sequence). The CDR3 is made up of 15 amino acids. Trimming left V 11 bases short and J 6 bases short, with 23 bases between. The CDR3 DNA is TGTGCCTCCGCCCCGCGGGACCTGCCCGGCAATGAGCAGTTCTTC. Encoded protein: CASAPRDLPGNEQFF.

The rearrangement links TRBV30 to TRBJ2-7; possibly TRBD2 for D (5 bases). Per germline, CDR1 GTSNPN and CDR2 SVGIG (reference sequence). Trimming removed 3 bases from V and 4 bases from J, with 10 bases in between. The CDR3 has 12 amino acids. The CDR3 DNA sequence: TGTGCCTGGAGCGCACTAGGGTACGAGCAGTACTTC. As protein: CAWSALGYEQYF.

The chain joins TRBV5-1 to TRBJ2-7; no clear D. The CDR3 loop spans 12 amino acids. CDR1 and CDR2 from the germline V gene are SGHRS and YFSETQ. Trimming left V 2 bases short and J 3 bases short, with 6 bases between. As DNA, the CDR3 is TGCGCCAGCAGCTTCGGTGGCTACGAGCAGTACTTC. This codes for CASSFGGYEQYF.

The CDR3 nucleotides read TGTGCCAGCAGTTTAAGGGAGACCCAGTACTTC. Amino acid sequence: CASSLRETQYF. The rearrangement links TRBV12-3 or TRBV12-4 to TRBJ2-5; the D is unclear. This CDR3 has 11 residues. The V gene lost 2 bases and the J gene lost 5 bases, with 3 bases spanning the gap.

V gene TRBV6-2 or TRBV6-3 combines with J gene TRBJ1-5, with 7 bases fitting TRBD1. CDR1 is MNHEY and CDR2 is SVGEGT in the germline V gene. V was pared by 3 bases and J by 2 bases, with 7 bases of the junction left unmatched. The CDR3 spans 16 residues. CDR3 sequence: CASSYPRQGGNQPQHF. For the CDR3, the DNA is TGTGCCAGCAGTTATCCACGACAGGGTGGCAATCAGCCCCAGCATTTT.

CDR3 in DNA: TGTGCCACCAGCGGACAAGGACAGGGGAATGAAAAACTGTTTTTT. It specifies CATSGQGQGNEKLFF. This chain links TRBV15 with TRBJ1-4; TRBD1 matches at 9 bases. The CDR3 runs 15 residues. The junction had 6 bases not matched to a gene; V was cut back by 5 bases and J by 5 bases. CDR1 LNHNV and CDR2 YYDKDF come from the germline V gene (reference sequence).

The chain is built from TRBV7-2 and TRBJ2-7; 7 bases are a match to TRBD2. V shed 5 bases, J shed 3 bases, and the junction held 7 bases outside the gene matches. CDR3 length equals 14 residues. CDR1 SGHTA and CDR2 FQGNSA come from the germline V gene. CDR3 sequence reads: CASSRSGENYEQYF. CDR3 sequence (DNA): TGTGCCAGCAGCCGGAGCGGGGAAAACTACGAGCAGTACTTC.

CDR3 nucleotides: TGTGCCATCAGTGAAGGACAGGGAGGGGACACTGAAGCTTTCTTT. Translated, it gives CAISEGQGGDTEAFF. V usage is TRBV10-3 and J usage is TRBJ1-1; TRBD1 matches 8 bases. Germline V gene lookup returns CDR1 ENHRY and CDR2 SYGVKD. CDR3 length: 15 amino acids. The junction had 6 bases not matched to a gene; V was cut back by 3 bases and J by 3 bases.

The J gene is TRBJ2-5, the V gene TRBV5-1; 7 nucleotides agree with TRBD1. The CDR3 sequence is 14 residues long. Germline V CDR1 and CDR2: SGHRS, YFSETQ. The V gene end was trimmed by 3 bases and the J gene end by 2 bases; junction bases not matched to a gene: 4. Here the CDR3 DNA reads TGCGCCAGCAGCTGGGCGGACAGGCAAGAGACCCAGTACTTC. Encoded protein: CASSWADRQETQYF.

There are a few counts of this clone. The CDR3 reads CASRRQGANYGYTF. The CDR3 region has the DNA TGTGCCAGCAGGCGACAGGGCGCCAACTATGGCTACACCTTC. The rearrangement joins TRBV5-4 to TRBJ1-2, with TRBD1 matching over 7 bases. The ends lost 5 bases at V and 2 bases at J; junction bases unmatched: 6. The CDR3 totals 14 residues. Germline assignment: CDR1 SGHNT and CDR2 YYREEE (reference sequence).

The chain uses TRBV29-1 and TRBJ1-4, with 9 nucleotides matching TRBD1. The V segment lost 7 bases and the J segment 7 bases; nucleotides outside the gene matches: 7. This CDR3 is built from 13 residues. Germline V CDR1 and CDR2: SQVTM, ANQGSEA. CDR3 residues: CSAQQGASEKLFF. CDR3 nucleotide sequence: TGCAGCGCCCAACAGGGGGCGAGTGAAAAACTGTTTTTT.

The chain joins TRBV5-1 to TRBJ1-5; D call uncertain. The CDR3 loop spans 13 amino acids. Germline CDR1 reads SGHRS; CDR2 reads YFSETQ. Trimming pared 4 bases from V and 4 bases from J, leaving 9 bases between. The CDR3: CASSPEGNQPQHF. DNA of the CDR3: TGCGCCAGCAGCCCGGAAGGTAATCAGCCCCAGCATTTT.

The CDR3 bases are TGTGCCAGCAGCCGGACAGCTTATGGCTACACCTTC. This gives the protein CASSRTAYGYTF. This rearrangement joins TRBV3-1 (or the pseudogene TRBV3-2) to TRBJ1-2; D is possibly TRBD1 (6 bases). The CDR3 contains 12 residues. CDR1 is LGHDT and CDR2 is YNNKEL in the germline V gene (reference sequence). Between the trimmed V and J ends, which lost 4 bases and 5 bases, there was a span of 8 bases.

The CDR3 is CASSGQGSDEQYF. The CDR3 DNA sequence: TGTGCCAGTTCCGGACAGGGGTCGGACGAGCAGTACTTC. This rearrangement joins TRBV19 to TRBJ2-7; 9 bases align to TRBD1. The germline CDR1 and CDR2 sequences are LNHDA and SQIVND (reference sequence). The CDR3 contains 13 residues. J lost 5 bases, V lost 8 bases, and 7 bases had no gene match.

The CDR3 is CASRIPGIRRGYTF. Here the CDR3 DNA reads TGTGCCAGTAGAATTCCAGGGATACGACGTGGCTACACCTTC. The rearrangement links TRBV19 to TRBJ1-2, with a weak D call TRBD1 (5 bases). Germline lookup yields CDR1 LNHDA and CDR2 SQIVND (reference sequence). The CDR3 contains 14 residues. The V and J ends lost 6 bases and 7 bases respectively, with 18 bases between them.

J is TRBJ2-3 and V is TRBV5-4; the D gene is possibly TRBD1 (5 bases). This CDR3 has 15 residues. The V and J ends lost 2 bases and 2 bases respectively, with 12 bases between them. Germline CDR1 and CDR2: SGHNT and YYREEE (reference sequence). For the CDR3, the DNA is TGTGCCAGCAGCTTAGGGGTTGGATACACAGATACGCAGTATTTT. Its translation is CASSLGVGYTDTQYF.